This T cell receptor (beta chain) is from a study of molecular identifiers for immune sequencing clone quantification. Study-wide points: Clones above 20 RNA copies contained over 98% of effector molecules but under 1% of naive ones. Highly expanded clones may be undercounted when identical TCR molecules share barcodes.

TCRdb used MiXCR to reprocess the PCR reads, holding one entry per CDR3 protein. The sample lists about half a million distinct CDR3 sequences, roughly 23% occurring once. Sequencing libraries of naive CD8 cells derived from about 20,000 to 1,000,000 sorted cells with 10%, 30% or 50% RNA. At least ten counts were recorded for this clonotype. Its antigen is unknown. This CDR3 has 11 residues. CDR1 is LGHDT, CDR2 YNNKEL, per germline (reference sequence). Deletions cut 6 bases from V and 8 bases from J, with 10 bases between. Sequencing input: naive CD8+ T cells from blood, with Jurkat cell RNA spiked in. Subset denoted: FACS-sorted CD8+CD4-CCR7+CD45RA+ naive T cells. The genes are TRBV3-1 and TRBJ1-1; D ambiguous. This sequence was found in a human donor in good health. Some libraries in this study had Jurkat cell RNA spiked in. For the CDR3, the DNA is TGTGCCAGCAGGGGCGGGTACGAAGCTTTCTTT. Protein sequence: CASRGGYEAFF. Supplemented by reference TRBV3-1 and TRBJ1-1, the full variable domain reads DTAVSQTPKYLVTQMGNDKSIKCEQNLGHDTMYWYKQDSKKFLKIMFSYNNKELIINETVPNRFSPKSPDKAHLNLHINSLELGDSAVYFCASRGGYEAFFGQGTRLTVV.